These T cell receptor beta chains were read from a single sample in a study of T cell repertoires in cytomegalovirus infection. TCRdb re-derived calls from the reads in MiXCR, one entry per CDR3 protein. In the table there are 150,000 to 160,000 distinct CDR3 sequences, around 24% of which are singletons. The specimen was PBMCs. The receptors shown here come from a human donor in good health (CMV status not recorded). Some clones in this sample may be carry-over from other donors' samples. The conserved cysteine and the conserved F or W are not part of the CDR3 here. Clone size is given for some rows only: seen once, a few or many times, or a class if the clone is expanded.

cdr3_aa	v_call	j_call	clone_size
ASRAPAGHSPLH	TRBV28	TRBJ1-6	.
ASSLGIQETQY	TRBV7-8	TRBJ2-5	many
ASSLSSPSNQPQH	TRBV28	TRBJ1-5	.
ASSEDKVNYGYT	TRBV2	TRBJ1-2	few
ASSIEDTRPGETQY	TRBV19	TRBJ2-5	.
ASSWVRGTGRGEQY	TRBV7-2	TRBJ2-7	.
ASSYPDNEQF	TRBV6-2/TRBV6-3	TRBJ2-1	.
ARRPGRPQH	TRBV28	TRBJ1-5	.
SARGGGPEAF	TRBV20-1	TRBJ1-1	.
ASRPGGGVDTQY	TRBV7-2	TRBJ2-3	many
ASSQTERGRGGEQF	TRBV3-1	TRBJ2-1	.
ASSLGSPGTQY	TRBV27	TRBJ2-5	few
ASSTPQGYTGELF	TRBV19	TRBJ2-2	few
SVRLAGPTDTQY	TRBV29-1	TRBJ2-3	.
ASSLIGVNQPQH	TRBV7-9	TRBJ1-5	many
ASSIVGGGQGGAF	TRBV19	TRBJ1-1	.
ASSRGPNYGYT	TRBV7-9	TRBJ1-2	.
ASSQDMATNEKLF	TRBV14	TRBJ1-4	.
ASVERSYNEQF	TRBV28	TRBJ2-1	few
ASTPAGAKPNEQF	TRBV19	TRBJ2-1	many
ASSPRDRTYSNQPQH	TRBV7-8	TRBJ1-5	many
ASSLGTGKDYGYT	TRBV7-3	TRBJ1-2	many
SAREQVGEKLF	TRBV20-1	TRBJ1-4	few
SARETSTDTQY	TRBV20-1	TRBJ2-3	few
ASSLERGLNSQPQH	TRBV7-2	TRBJ1-5	many
ASSYVLDRIRNQPQH	TRBV6-2/TRBV6-3	TRBJ1-5	few
ASSYPGQGAYEQY	TRBV5-8	TRBJ2-7	few
ASSLAGMRETQY	TRBV7-2	TRBJ2-5	many
ASRHAGGGANVLT	TRBV27	TRBJ2-6	few
ASSLGRANEAF	TRBV12-3/TRBV12-4	TRBJ1-1	.
ASSSGQGFYGYT	TRBV13	TRBJ1-2	few
ATSERGRDQPQH	TRBV24-1	TRBJ1-5	few
ASSFSGELF	TRBV12-3/TRBV12-4	TRBJ2-2	many
ASSSGRPGNTIY	TRBV7-9	TRBJ1-3	.
ASGRGIRNEQF	TRBV7-2	TRBJ2-1	many
ASSQVAFSDTQY	TRBV4-1	TRBJ2-3	many
ATIPSGLAPGANVLT	TRBV28	TRBJ2-6	many
ASSDWTVSYGYT	TRBV25-1	TRBJ1-2	many
SARMLQVEYGYT	TRBV20-1	TRBJ1-2	.
ASSFPDRRETQY	TRBV28	TRBJ2-5	.
ASSLLERGPRTEAF	TRBV7-2	TRBJ1-1	many